Below, 21 T cell receptor beta chains from the same sample are listed, as sequenced in a study of blood T cell repertoires in COVID-19. Method: immunoSEQ multiplex PCR; TCRdb's copy keeps in-frame clones and lacks some. The repertoire holds 180,000 or so clones, with around 83% as singletons. Material: peripheral blood. The receptors shown here come from a man aged 18 to 29 with acute or convalescent COVID-19.

The CDR3 loop is CASVQGTETQYF. The CDR3 DNA sequence: TGTGCCAGCGTTCAGGGGACAGAGACCCAGTACTTC. This chain joins TRBV3-1 (or the pseudogene TRBV3-2) and TRBJ2-5; D may be TRBD1 (6 bases). The germline V gene encodes CDR1 LGHDT and CDR2 YNNKEL (reference sequence). The V gene lost 8 bases and the J gene lost 4 bases, with 11 bases spanning the gap. The CDR3 spans 12 residues.

As for this clone: The sample contains more than one DNA sequence encoding this CDR3. J is TRBJ2-2 and V is TRBV18; D gene ambiguous. The CDR3 length is 15 residues. The V gene lost 3 bases and the J gene lost 1 base, with 9 bases spanning the gap. Germline V gene sequence: CDR1 KGHSH, CDR2 LQKENI. This CDR3 is CASSPSRGNTGELFF. CDR3 nucleotides: TGTGCCAGCTCACCTTCCCGAGGGAACACCGGGGAGCTGTTTTTT.

V and J are TRBV10-3 and TRBJ2-7; D remains unclear. Germline V gene sequence: CDR1 ENHRY, CDR2 SYGVKD. The CDR3 has 11 residues. Trimming shortened V by 3 bases and J by 2 bases, and 2 bases separated the two germline ends. In DNA form, the CDR3 reads TGTGCCATCAGTGACACCTACGAGCAGTACGTC. This sequence encodes CAISDTYEQYV.

The rearrangement links TRBV5-4 to TRBJ1-1; no definite D call. The CDR3 totals 13 residues. V was clipped by 0 bases and J by 0 bases, with 3 bases between them. From germline, CDR1 is SGHNT and CDR2 YYREEE (reference sequence). CDR3 coding DNA: TGTGCCAGCAGCTTGGTCATGAACACTGAAGCTTTCTTT. Translating gives CASSLVMNTEAFF.

This clone came up a few times. The J gene is TRBJ1-5, the V gene TRBV2, with no clear D. V dropped 4 bases and J dropped 2 bases, with 6 bases sitting between them. There are 13 residues in the CDR3. CDR1 and CDR2 from the germline V gene are SNHLY and FYNNEI. CDR3 nucleotide sequence: TGTGCCAGCAGTGGAGAGGGCAATCAGCCCCAGCATTTT. This codes for CASSGEGNQPQHF.

This chain links TRBV5-3 with TRBJ1-3; tentative D call: TRBD1 (5 bases). TRBV5-3 counts as an open reading frame of uncertain function. V lost 2 bases to trimming and J lost 3 bases, with 9 bases between them. This CDR3 is built from 14 residues. The CDR3 reads CARSLRGSGNTIYF. CDR3 DNA: TGTGCCAGAAGCTTAAGGGGAAGTGGAAACACCATATATTTT.

The chain couples TRBV27 to TRBJ1-3, with D unclear. Germline loops: CDR1 MNHEY, CDR2 SMNVEV (reference sequence). V was shortened by 5 bases and J by 4 bases, with 12 bases between the two germline ends. The CDR3 runs 14 residues. CDR3 region: CASSERGSGNTIYF. The CDR3 nucleotides are TGTGCCAGCAGTGAGCGGGGATCCGGAAACACCATATATTTT.

The CDR3 nucleotides are TGCAGCGTGGGACAGGGCGTAAACGAAAAACTGTTTTTT. Translation gives CSVGQGVNEKLFF. The chain carries TRBV29-1 and TRBJ1-4, with 9 bases identical to TRBD1. V lost 6 bases and J lost 8; bases outside the gene matches: 7. The CDR3 contains 13 residues. Germline V lookup: CDR1 SQVTM, CDR2 ANQGSEA.

This clone was detected only once. V usage is TRBV19 and J usage is TRBJ2-2; 10 bases line up with TRBD1. The CDR3 extends over 15 amino acids. Germline values: CDR1 LNHDA, CDR2 SQIVND (reference sequence). V gave up 4 bases and J gave up 5 bases; unmatched junction bases: 4. DNA for the CDR3: TGTGCCAGTAGTACGGGACAGGGGCTAACCGGGGAGCTGTTTTTT. This gives the protein CASSTGQGLTGELFF.

The V call is TRBV5-1, the J call TRBJ1-2; 10 bases match TRBD1. Trimming took 4 bases from V and 8 from J; bases not matched to a gene: 5. This CDR3 spans 13 amino acids. The germline V gene has CDR1 SGHRS and CDR2 YFSETQ. The CDR3 spells CASSGTGADGYTF. The CDR3 DNA follows: TGCGCCAGCAGCGGGACAGGGGCCGACGGCTACACCTTC.

The rearrangement links TRBV19 to TRBJ2-7, with 8 positions matching TRBD1. Looked up from germline, CDR1 is LNHDA and CDR2 is SQIVND (reference sequence). CDR3 length equals 14 residues. The ends lost 3 bases at V and 5 bases at J; junction bases unmatched: 6. The CDR3 sequence: CASSIRTGSHEQYF. DNA of the CDR3: TGTGCCAGTAGTATCCGGACAGGGTCCCACGAGCAGTACTTC.

The genes are TRBV6-1 and TRBJ2-7; D may be TRBD2 (6 bases). The CDR3 totals 15 residues. Looked up from germline, CDR1 is MNHNS and CDR2 is SASEGT. Trimming stripped 1 base from V and 1 base from J, with 11 bases between. CDR3 nucleotide sequence: TGTGCCAGCAGTGAAGGTGGCGGGATATCCTACGAGCAGTACTTC. Translation: CASSEGGGISYEQYF.

J is TRBJ1-3 and V is TRBV10-3, with D perhaps matching TRBD1 (6 bases). The CDR3 consists of 15 residues. V was trimmed by 5 bases and J by 2 bases, leaving 13 bases between them. Germline-derived CDR1 and CDR2 are ENHRY and SYGVKD. Here the CDR3 reads CAISPQGNPGNTIYF. In DNA form, the CDR3 reads TGTGCCATCAGTCCCCAGGGGAACCCTGGAAACACCATATATTTT.

The V gene is TRBV6-5, the J gene TRBJ1-1; 9 bases line up with TRBD1. The CDR3 sequence is 13 residues long. After removal of 9 bases from V and 4 bases from J, the junction contained 6 bases not matched to a gene. Germline V gene sequence: CDR1 MNHEY, CDR2 SVGAGI. CDR3 nucleotide sequence: TGTGCCAGTAGGGGACAGGGAGGCACTGAAGCTTTCTTT. This sequence encodes CASRGQGGTEAFF.

The chain employs TRBV29-1 and TRBJ1-1, with TRBD1 matching over 7 bases. The CDR3 runs 12 residues. V shed 3 bases, J shed 5 bases, and the junction held 3 bases outside the gene matches. Looked up from germline, CDR1 is SQVTM and CDR2 is ANQGSEA. The CDR3 sequence is CSVERGRTEAFF. Here the CDR3 DNA reads TGCAGCGTTGAGAGGGGGCGGACTGAAGCTTTCTTT.

The CDR3 region has the DNA TGTGCCAGCAGTTATAATAATGTCGGGAGCGGCTACACCTTC. This translates into CASSYNNVGSGYTF. This sequence joins TRBV6-5 and TRBJ1-2; D uncertain. CDR3 length: 14 residues. Germline-derived CDR1 and CDR2 are MNHEY and SVGAGI. Between the trimmed V and J ends, which lost 3 bases and 8 bases, there was a span of 16 bases.

CDR3 in amino acids: CASSEPTVNYGYTF. DNA of the CDR3: TGCGCCAGCAGTGAGCCGACAGTTAACTATGGCTACACCTTC. This chain uses TRBV10-2 with TRBJ1-2; a weak D match, TRBD1 (5 bases). The CDR3 totals 14 residues. Trimming shortened V by 2 bases and J by 1 base, and 8 bases separated the two germline ends. CDR1 WSHSY and CDR2 SAAADI come from the germline V gene.

The chain recombines TRBV27 with TRBJ1-4, with D possibly TRBD1 on 5 matching bases. V was shortened by 3 bases and J by 8 bases, with 10 bases between the two germline ends. Germline CDR1 reads MNHEY; CDR2 reads SMNVEV (reference sequence). This CDR3 is 13 amino acids long. CDR3 DNA: TGTGCCAGCAGTTTCGGACAAGGGGAAAAACTGTTTTTT. Translation gives CASSFGQGEKLFF. The complete variable domain, with remaining parts taken from reference TRBV27 and TRBJ1-4, reads EAQVTQNPRYLITVTGKKLTVTCSQNMNHEYMSWYRQDPGLGLRQIYYSMNVEVTDKGDVPEGYKVSRKEKRNFPLILESPSPNQTSLYFCASSFGQGEKLFFGSGTQLSVL.

The rearrangement links TRBV27 to TRBJ1-6, with D possibly matching TRBD1 (6 bases). There are 16 residues in the CDR3. Germline V lookup: CDR1 MNHEY, CDR2 SMNVEV (reference sequence). Trimming removed 2 bases from V and 7 bases from J, with 15 bases in between. The CDR3 region has the DNA TGTGCCAGCAGTTTAAAAACGGGACAAGGGAATTCACCCCTCCACTTT. Its translation: CASSLKTGQGNSPLHF.

In this sample, this clone turned up a few times. J is TRBJ1-4 and V is TRBV6-5; perhaps TRBD1 as D (5 bases). The CDR3 runs to 12 residues. Looked up from germline, CDR1 is MNHEY and CDR2 is SVGAGI. Trimming stripped 4 bases from V and 8 bases from J, with 8 bases between. CDR3 bases: TGTGCCAGCAGTTCGGAGGGGGAAAAACTGTTTTTT. Encoded protein: CASSSEGEKLFF.

The rearrangement uses TRBV5-1 and TRBJ2-5, with 7 positions matching TRBD1. V gave up 2 bases and J gave up 2 bases; unmatched junction bases: 6. This CDR3 spans 15 amino acids. The germline CDR1 and CDR2 sequences are SGHRS and YFSETQ. The CDR3 nucleotides are TGCGCCAGCAGCTTTGGACCGGGACAGCAAGAGACCCAGTACTTC. Protein product: CASSFGPGQQETQYF.